Following are 26 T cell receptor beta chains from one sample sequenced in a study of early T cells in non-severe SARS-CoV-2 infection. One entry per CDR3 protein, called by TCRdb with MiXCR from the 5' RACE reads. The table has more than 25,000 distinct CDR3 sequences, about 4.5% seen once. The source was whole blood, collected at baseline. These receptors came from an adult who was a healthcare worker with PCR-confirmed SARS-CoV-2 infection or an uninfected control (not recorded which).

Ten or more counts support this clonotype. The chain is built from TRBV7-9 and TRBJ1-6; D unresolved. Germline values: CDR1 SEHNR, CDR2 FQNEAQ (reference sequence). Trimming left V 5 bases short and J 7 bases short, with 15 bases between. The CDR3 runs to 15 residues. The CDR3, as DNA: TGTGCCAGCAGCGCCGGGAACAGCCCGAATTCACCCCTCCACTTT. Translation gives CASSAGNSPNSPLHF.

The rearrangement uses TRBV6-1 and TRBJ2-7; D is uncertain. Trimming shortened V by 6 bases and J by 1 base, and 7 bases separated the two germline ends. CDR3 size: 12 residues. Germline lookup yields CDR1 MNHNS and CDR2 SASEGT. As DNA, the CDR3 is TGTGCCAGCAGAACCCAATCCTACGAGCAGTACTTC. Residues: CASRTQSYEQYF.

As regards this clonotype: A much larger clone lies one base from this, so it may be a read error. This chain links TRBV19 with TRBJ2-2; D possibly matches TRBD1 or TRBD2 (5 bases each). Trimming left V 10 bases short and J 7 bases short, with 19 bases between. The germline CDR1 and CDR2 sequences are LNHDA and SQIVND (reference sequence). The CDR3 consists of 14 residues. DNA for the CDR3: TGTGCCAATGGTACCACAGGAGGCGACGGGGAGCTGTTTTTT. It is translated as CANGTTGGDGELFF.

This clonotype was detected ten times or more. This sequence joins TRBV4-1 and TRBJ2-1, with TRBD2 identical over 11 bases. There are 18 residues in the CDR3. V lost 0 bases, J lost 2 bases, and 6 bases stayed unmatched. Germline V gene sequence: CDR1 MGHRA, CDR2 YSYEKL. DNA of the CDR3: TGCGCCAGCAGCCAAGATCTAGCGGGAGGAGGCCCCTACAATGAGCAGTTCTTC. Its protein product is CASSQDLAGGGPYNEQFF.

By share, this clonotype ranks as medium-sized. This chain uses TRBV19 with TRBJ1-1; no firm D call. V gave up 3 bases and J gave up 1 base, with 9 bases separating them. This CDR3 contains 14 residues. From germline, CDR1 is LNHDA and CDR2 SQIVND (reference sequence). The CDR3 coding sequence is TGTGCCAGTAGTATTACAAATTCGAACACTGAAGCTTTCTTT. Protein: CASSITNSNTEAFF.

The V call is TRBV21-1, the J call TRBJ2-7; the D call TRBD2 from the table was never checked on the DNA. TRBV21-1 is labeled a pseudogene. This CDR3 has 16 residues. This chain's CDR3 is CASSSPGRPRSYEQYF. The CDR3 DNA sequence: TGTGCCAGCAGCTCTCCCGGTAGGCCCAGATCCTACGAGCAGTACTTC.

This clonotype has ten or more counts. The J gene is TRBJ1-1, the V gene TRBV12-3 or TRBV12-4; D gene unclear. The V gene lost 1 base and the J gene lost 0 bases, with 12 bases spanning the gap. The CDR3 is 16 amino acids. CDR3 amino acids: CASSLGGIRMNTEAFF. The CDR3 DNA reads as TGTGCCAGCAGTTTAGGGGGAATTCGGATGAACACTGAAGCTTTCTTT.

There are many counts of this clonotype. V is TRBV11-3 and J is TRBJ2-7; D is unresolved. The V end was cut by 2 bases, the J end by 5 bases, with 19 bases between. Germline assignment: CDR1 SGHNT and CDR2 YENEEA. The CDR3 length is 16 residues. CDR3 region: CASSLISAAVVNEQYF. The CDR3 nucleotides are TGTGCCAGCAGCTTAATTTCGGCTGCGGTTGTCAACGAGCAGTACTTC.

This clonotype showed up many times. The chain combines TRBV3-1 with TRBJ2-7; 8 positions agree with TRBD1. Germline CDR1 reads LGHDT; CDR2 reads YNNKEL (reference sequence). The CDR3 contains 16 residues. V lost 4 bases and J lost 3; bases outside the gene matches: 11. The CDR3 region has the DNA TGTGCCAGCAGCCCCCGGACAGGGAAGATTCGCTACGAGCAGTACTTC. Its translation: CASSPRTGKIRYEQYF.

This clonotype was detected ten times or more. The chain recombines TRBV6-2 or TRBV6-3 with TRBJ2-2; TRBD2 aligns across 9 bases. Germline V gene lookup returns CDR1 MNHEY and CDR2 SVGEGT. J gave up 1 base and V 8 bases, and 5 bases lay outside the gene matches. This CDR3 region has 15 residues. The CDR3 reads CASRLSGGNTGELFF. For the CDR3, the DNA is TGTGCCAGCCGCCTTAGCGGGGGGAACACCGGGGAGCTGTTTTTT.

The chain employs TRBV20-1 and TRBJ2-7, with a weak D call TRBD2 (6 bases). The germline CDR1 and CDR2 sequences are DFQATT and SNEGSKA (reference sequence). The CDR3 contains 13 residues. V shed 7 bases and J shed 2 bases, with 15 bases lying between them. The CDR3 is CSVPRGSPYEQYF. The CDR3 bases are TGCAGTGTTCCGCGGGGCAGCCCCTACGAGCAGTACTTC.

This clonotype has ten or more counts. V usage is TRBV5-1 and J usage is TRBJ2-3, with D hard to call. There are 11 residues in the CDR3. Germline assignment: CDR1 SGHRS and CDR2 YFSETQ. Trimming removed 6 bases at V and 8 bases at J, with 10 bases between. CDR3 loop: CASIGLGTQYF. DNA of the CDR3: TGCGCCAGCATTGGATTGGGTACGCAGTATTTT.

At least ten counts were recorded for this clonotype. V gene TRBV12-3 or TRBV12-4 combines with J gene TRBJ2-7, with 7 bases matching TRBD2. This CDR3 comprises 14 residues. The V gene end was trimmed by 6 bases and the J gene end by 5 bases; junction bases not matched to a gene: 10. The CDR3 DNA sequence: TGTGCCAGCAGCCCCGGACTAGAGATCGACGAGCAGTACTTC. Its translation: CASSPGLEIDEQYF.

The sample holds many counts of this clonotype. The chain employs TRBV20-1 and TRBJ1-5; no firm D call. The CDR3 length is 14 residues. Germline V CDR1 and CDR2: DFQATT, SNEGSKA (reference sequence). V shed 1 base and J shed 2 bases, with 9 bases lying between them. Here the CDR3 DNA reads TGCAGTGCTAGAGGGGGTTTCGGCAATCAGCCCCAGCATTTT. Translation: CSARGGFGNQPQHF.

The DNA for the CDR3 is TGCAGCGTTGAAACAGACACAGATACGCAGTATTTT. It codes for CSVETDTDTQYF. The chain is built from TRBV29-1 and TRBJ2-3; D gene uncertain. The CDR3 length is 12 residues. CDR1 is SQVTM, CDR2 ANQGSEA, per germline. With 2 bases removed from V and 2 bases from J, the gap between germline ends came to 5 bases.

There are many counts of this clonotype. The chain joins TRBV6-1 to TRBJ1-1; D unresolved. The CDR3 covers 17 residues. CDR1 and CDR2 from the germline V gene are MNHNS and SASEGT. Trimming shortened V by 0 bases and J by 1 base, and 15 bases separated the two germline ends. CDR3 coding DNA: TGTGCCAGCAGTGAAGCTTCGGGTTGGTGGCAGAACACTGAAGCTTTCTTT. It translates to CASSEASGWWQNTEAFF.

This clonotype was detected many times. V gene TRBV10-3 combines with J gene TRBJ2-7; TRBD1 agrees at 8 bases. The CDR3 sequence is 15 residues long. Per the germline V gene, CDR1 is ENHRY and CDR2 is SYGVKD. After removal of 6 bases from V and 6 bases from J, the junction contained 13 bases not matched to a gene. CDR3 coding DNA: TGTGCCATCAGCCACTCACAGGGGGACCCGTTCGAGCAGTACTTC. Its protein product is CAISHSQGDPFEQYF.

The J gene is TRBJ2-3, the V gene TRBV6-2 or TRBV6-3, with D possibly TRBD1 on 5 matching bases. Germline lookup yields CDR1 MNHEY and CDR2 SVGEGT. Trimming took 6 bases from V and 6 from J, leaving 10 bases between them. CDR3 length: 12 amino acids. CDR3 loop: CASRQGWDTQYF. In DNA form, the CDR3 reads TGTGCCAGCAGGCAGGGTTGGGATACGCAGTATTTT.

This clonotype was seen repeatedly, ten times or more. This rearrangement joins TRBV12-3 or TRBV12-4 to TRBJ2-5; a possible D gene is TRBD1 (6 bases). Trimming pared 4 bases from V and 7 bases from J, leaving 10 bases between. The length of the CDR3 is 12 residues. This chain's CDR3 is CASSSTGGTQYF. The DNA of the CDR3 is TGTGCCAGCAGTTCGACAGGTGGGACCCAGTACTTC.

This clonotype was counted at least ten times. This rearrangement joins TRBV20-1 to TRBJ2-1; D call uncertain. Germline CDR1 DFQATT, CDR2 SNEGSKA (reference sequence). The CDR3 totals 14 residues. Trimming removed 3 bases from V and 7 bases from J, with 16 bases in between. The CDR3 DNA reads as TGCAGTGCTAGTGAGGCTGGGTTAGAGAATGAGCAGTTCTTC. It translates to CSASEAGLENEQFF.

This clonotype was seen a few times. The V gene is TRBV18, the J gene TRBJ2-7; 7 nucleotides line up with TRBD1. Germline V gene lookup returns CDR1 KGHSH and CDR2 LQKENI. Trimming at V came to 5 bases and at J to 2 bases, leaving 6 bases not matched to a gene. CDR3 size: 14 residues. The CDR3, as DNA: TGTGCCAGCTCAACCGGACAGGTTCCCTACGAGCAGTACTTC. Translation gives CASSTGQVPYEQYF.

This clonotype was detected ten times or more. The V and J genes are TRBV18 and TRBJ2-7, with D maybe TRBD1 (6 bases). CDR3 size: 15 residues. Germline V gene lookup returns CDR1 KGHSH and CDR2 LQKENI. The ends were cut back, 4 bases at V and 3 bases at J, with 16 bases in the middle. CDR3 sequence reads: CASSLSGTTIYEQYF. The CDR3 DNA is TGTGCCAGCTCACTGTCCGGGACAACTATCTACGAGCAGTACTTC.

This clonotype was counted many times. The genes are TRBV20-1 and TRBJ2-1, with TRBD2 as a possible D gene (6 bases). Deletions cut 1 base from V and 9 bases from J, with 19 bases between. The germline CDR1 and CDR2 sequences are DFQATT and SNEGSKA (reference sequence). The CDR3 covers 15 residues. CDR3 in amino acids: CSARVQGGRFGEQFF. The CDR3 DNA is TGCAGTGCTAGAGTTCAGGGAGGCAGGTTCGGTGAGCAGTTCTTC.

In this sample, this clonotype turned up many times. The chain is built from TRBV5-6 and TRBJ1-2, with D unclear. Trimming took 1 base from V and 4 from J, leaving 14 bases between them. Per the germline V gene, CDR1 is SGHDT and CDR2 is YYEEEE. The CDR3 sequence is 15 residues long. The CDR3 sequence: CASSLFGVAGYGYTF. DNA of the CDR3: TGTGCCAGCAGCTTGTTCGGGGTGGCGGGCTATGGCTACACCTTC.

Only a few counts were recorded for this clonotype. This chain connects TRBV4-2 to TRBJ2-4; TRBD2 matches 7 bases. Losses at the gene ends were 3 bases for V and 0 bases for J; bases not matched to a gene: 17. The germline CDR1 and CDR2 sequences are LGHNA and YNFKEQ. This CDR3 contains 20 residues. The CDR3: CASSHERGLVVSPAKNIQYF. The CDR3 DNA follows: TGTGCCAGCAGCCACGAAAGAGGACTAGTAGTAAGTCCAGCCAAAAACATTCAGTACTTC.

This clonotype has ten or more counts. The rearrangement uses TRBV18 and TRBJ1-2; no clear D. Trimming left V 0 bases short and J 8 bases short, with 10 bases between. The CDR3 consists of 13 residues. CDR1 is KGHSH, CDR2 LQKENI, per germline. The CDR3 is CASSPPLVAGYTF. For the CDR3, the DNA is TGTGCCAGCTCACCACCTTTGGTAGCCGGCTACACCTTC.